Presented here are 27 T cell receptor beta chains from one specimen sequenced in a study of cytomegalovirus exposure and HLA in healthy donors. The PCR was carried out with 60 Vbeta primers and 13 Jbeta primers. The table came from immunoSEQ multiplex PCR; TCRdb's copy has only in-frame clones and leaves some out. The sample yields roughly 190,000 clones, 85% to 90% seen once. Sample: PBMCs. All receptors derive from a woman in her late teens or twenties in good health and CMV-seronegative.

The V call is TRBV4-3, the J call TRBJ1-2; unclear D gene. The ends were cut back, 3 bases at V and 3 bases at J, with 26 bases in the middle. This CDR3 has 19 residues. CDR1 is LGHNA, CDR2 YSLEER, per germline. Here the CDR3 reads CASSHGLSGAPALHYGYTF. CDR3 nucleotide sequence: TGCGCCAGCAGCCATGGGCTTAGCGGAGCACCCGCTCTTCACTATGGCTACACCTTC.

This sequence joins TRBV11-2 and TRBJ2-7; 16 positions match TRBD2. CDR3 length: 14 amino acids. With 6 bases clipped from V and 7 bases from J, the junction kept 3 bases outside the gene matches. Germline V gene data show CDR1 as SGHAT and CDR2 as FQNNGV. CDR3 amino acids: CASRGLAGGGEQYF. The CDR3 coding sequence is TGTGCCAGCAGGGGACTAGCGGGAGGGGGAGAGCAGTACTTC.

This clone appeared a few times. The chain recombines TRBV7-2 with TRBJ1-1; no clear D gene. Trimming shortened V by 5 bases and J by 1 base, and 8 bases separated the two germline ends. The germline CDR1 and CDR2 sequences are SGHTA and FQGNSA. The length of the CDR3 is 13 residues. CDR3: CASSREGNTEAFF. Here the CDR3 DNA reads TGTGCCAGCAGCCGGGAGGGGAACACTGAAGCTTTCTTT.

J is TRBJ1-4 and V is TRBV6-1; 9 bases line up with TRBD1. Trimming took 6 bases from V and 8 from J; bases not matched to a gene: 7. This CDR3 is built from 14 residues. CDR1 MNHNS and CDR2 SASEGT come from the germline V gene. The CDR3 loop reads CASRNPGQGEKLFF. Here the CDR3 DNA reads TGTGCCAGCAGGAACCCGGGACAGGGAGAAAAACTGTTTTTT.

The chain combines TRBV27 with TRBJ1-2, with TRBD1 identical over 9 bases. Germline-derived CDR1 and CDR2 are MNHEY and SMNVEV (reference sequence). The CDR3 loop spans 15 amino acids. V was clipped by 4 bases and J by 2 bases; unmatched bases: 5. The CDR3 region has the DNA TGTGCCAGCAGTTCCTGGACAGGGGACAACTATGGCTACACCTTC. This translates into CASSSWTGDNYGYTF.

The gene calls are TRBV10-2 and TRBJ2-7, with a weak D call TRBD1 (6 bases). CDR3 length: 15 residues. Trimming stripped 2 bases from V and 0 bases from J, with 11 bases between. Germline CDR1 is WSHSY and CDR2 is SAAADI. For the CDR3, the DNA is TGCGCCAGCAGTGAGAGGCAGGGACACTCCTACGAGCAGTACTTC. Protein: CASSERQGHSYEQYF.

CDR3 sequence (DNA): TGTGCCAGCAGTAAGGACAGGGTCGATGAAAAACTGTTTTTT. It is translated as CASSKDRVDEKLFF. The chain carries TRBV6-1 and TRBJ1-4, with 8 bases fitting TRBD1. J lost 6 bases, V lost 5 bases, and 5 bases had no gene match. In germline, CDR1 is MNHNS, CDR2 SASEGT. The CDR3 runs to 14 residues.

V gene TRBV21-1 combines with J gene TRBJ2-6; the table's D call TRBD1 went unverified against the DNA. TRBV21-1 is deemed a pseudogene. The CDR3 totals 18 residues. CDR3 in amino acids: CASSPPGQGLTGANVLTF. As DNA, the CDR3 is TGTGCCAGCAGCCCTCCGGGACAGGGCCTCACCGGGGCCAACGTCCTGACTTTC.

This sequence joins TRBV2 and TRBJ2-1, with 9 bases matching TRBD2. This CDR3 spans 16 amino acids. CDR1 is SNHLY and CDR2 is FYNNEI in the germline V gene. J gave up 3 bases and V 2 bases, and 5 bases lay outside the gene matches. CDR3 in amino acids: CASSELGLASYNEQFF. CDR3 nucleotide sequence: TGTGCCAGCAGTGAATTGGGACTAGCAAGCTACAATGAGCAGTTCTTC.

The chain has TRBV28 and TRBJ2-1, with 12 bases fitting TRBD2. Germline V gene data show CDR1 as MDHEN and CDR2 as SYDVKM. The CDR3 length is 14 residues. Trimming cost V 8 bases and J 7 bases; bases outside gene matches: 6. The chain's CDR3 is CASGLAGGSNEQFF. CDR3 nucleotides: TGTGCCAGCGGGCTAGCGGGGGGGAGTAATGAGCAGTTCTTC.

The rearrangement links TRBV28 to TRBJ2-1, with 8 bases that match TRBD2. This CDR3 comprises 15 residues. Unmatched junction bases numbered 10, after V lost 7 bases and J lost 5 bases. Germline CDR1 reads MDHEN; CDR2 reads SYDVKM. This CDR3 reads CASTTRLASDNEQFF. The CDR3 bases are TGTGCCAGCACCACCAGACTAGCGTCGGACAATGAGCAGTTCTTC.

V usage is TRBV19 and J usage is TRBJ2-7; D unresolved. Germline CDR1 and CDR2: LNHDA and SQIVND (reference sequence). This CDR3 has 14 amino acids. V lost 6 bases and J 5 bases, leaving 17 bases between the germline ends. The CDR3 loop reads CASRTRMSDHEQYF. DNA for the CDR3: TGTGCCAGTAGGACACGCATGAGTGATCACGAGCAGTACTTC.

The chain joins TRBV28 to TRBJ1-5, with D possibly TRBD1 on 5 matching bases. Between the trimmed V and J ends, which lost 7 bases and 1 base, there was a span of 20 bases. Germline lookup yields CDR1 MDHEN and CDR2 SYDVKM. CDR3 length: 17 amino acids. CDR3 protein: CASTIPPGGGSNQPQHF. The CDR3 bases are TGTGCCAGCACCATCCCTCCGGGCGGGGGGAGCAATCAGCCCCAGCATTTT.

The chain combines TRBV19 with TRBJ2-1; D may be TRBD2 (5 bases). V lost 5 bases and J 7 bases, leaving 12 bases between the germline ends. Per the germline V gene, CDR1 is LNHDA and CDR2 is SQIVND (reference sequence). CDR3 length: 13 residues. Here the CDR3 reads CASSAGDLNEQFF. CDR3 nucleotide sequence: TGTGCCAGTAGTGCCGGGGATCTGAATGAGCAGTTCTTC.

J is TRBJ2-7 and V is TRBV6-1; maybe TRBD2 (5 bases). This CDR3 is built from 15 residues. The germline V and J ends were trimmed by 6 bases and 0 bases, with 15 bases remaining between them. Germline-derived CDR1 and CDR2 are MNHNS and SASEGT. In DNA, the CDR3 is TGTGCCAGCAGGACCACGGGGTTGGGCTCCTACGAGCAGTACTTC. It codes for CASRTTGLGSYEQYF.

CDR3 protein: CASAGGYNEQFF. The CDR3 nucleotides are TGTGCCAGCGCGGGGGGTTACAATGAGCAGTTCTTC. V and J are TRBV6-5 and TRBJ2-1; 8 bases map to TRBD2. The CDR3 spans 12 residues. With 8 bases clipped from V and 4 bases from J, the junction kept 1 base outside the gene matches. The germline CDR1 and CDR2 sequences are MNHEY and SVGAGI.

V gene TRBV6-5 combines with J gene TRBJ2-5, with a tentative D call TRBD2 (6 bases). The V and J ends lost 11 bases and 11 bases respectively, with 24 bases between them. Germline CDR1 MNHEY, CDR2 SVGAGI. The CDR3 sequence is 13 residues long. The CDR3 sequence is CACRGGGTGEQYF. The CDR3 DNA reads as TGTGCCTGCCGGGGAGGTGGGACTGGAGAGCAGTACTTC.

The chain combines TRBV10-3 with TRBJ2-1; a possible D gene is TRBD2 (5 bases). V dropped 3 bases and J dropped 7 bases, with 22 bases sitting between them. Germline V gene sequence: CDR1 ENHRY, CDR2 SYGVKD. This CDR3 spans 17 amino acids. The CDR3 is CAISEALAGVVLNEQFF. DNA of the CDR3: TGTGCCATCAGTGAAGCTTTAGCCGGGGTGGTCTTGAATGAGCAGTTCTTC.

Only one count was recorded for this clone. V and J are TRBV30 and TRBJ1-4; D unclear. V shed 0 bases and J shed 2 bases, with 19 bases lying between them. The CDR3 spans 18 residues. CDR1 and CDR2 from the germline V gene are GTSNPN and SVGIG (reference sequence). The CDR3 protein is CAWSVALGRLETNEKLFF. CDR3 sequence (DNA): TGTGCCTGGAGTGTCGCCCTCGGGAGACTGGAGACTAATGAAAAACTGTTTTTT.

The chain's CDR3 is CASSLRAVVSLNTEAFF. The CDR3 region has the DNA TGTGCCAGCAGTTTGCGCGCCGTCGTTAGTTTGAACACTGAAGCTTTCTTT. The chain uses TRBV11-2 and TRBJ1-1, with unresolved D. Per the germline V gene, CDR1 is SGHAT and CDR2 is FQNNGV. The CDR3 totals 17 residues. Trimming cost V 6 bases and J 0 bases, with 20 bases left between them.

The V and J genes are TRBV7-9 and TRBJ2-5, with TRBD1 as a possible D gene (6 bases). The CDR3 totals 15 residues. The ends were cut back, 5 bases at V and 5 bases at J, with 18 bases in the middle. CDR1 and CDR2 from the germline V gene are SEHNR and FQNEAQ (reference sequence). The CDR3 DNA reads TGTGCCAGCAGCGCCACCCTACAGGGTTGGGAGACCCAGTACTTC. It codes for CASSATLQGWETQYF.

The V and J genes are TRBV4-2 and TRBJ1-5; 10 bases are shared with TRBD1. The CDR3 is 19 amino acids. Germline lookup yields CDR1 LGHNA and CDR2 YNFKEQ. V trimming: 4 bases; J trimming: 5 bases; junction bases outside the gene matches: 17. The CDR3 here is CASSRTSPLTGGSDQPQHF. CDR3 sequence (DNA): TGTGCCAGCAGCCGCACATCTCCCCTGACAGGGGGCAGCGATCAGCCCCAGCATTTT.

The table lists this clone with a few counts. This sequence joins TRBV6-1 and TRBJ1-2, with 10 bases lining up with TRBD1. The CDR3 spans 15 residues. Germline V CDR1 and CDR2: MNHNS, SASEGT. The J segment lost 7 bases and the V segment lost 3 bases, leaving 8 bases of the junction unmatched. The CDR3 DNA reads TGTGCCAGCAGTGACCGGGACAGGGGTTTAGGTGGCTACACCTTC. Amino acids: CASSDRDRGLGGYTF.

J is TRBJ1-2 and V is TRBV9; no clear D. This CDR3 spans 12 amino acids. Germline CDR1 is SGDLS and CDR2 is YYNGEE. Trimming shortened V by 4 bases and J by 1 base, and 5 bases separated the two germline ends. Here the CDR3 reads CASSLLNYGYTF. CDR3 bases: TGTGCCAGCAGCCTTCTTAACTATGGCTACACCTTC.

The CDR3 DNA follows: TGTGCCAGCAGTTACTCGATAGGCAATCAGCCCCAGCATTTT. It yields the protein CASSYSIGNQPQHF. The gene calls are TRBV6-6 and TRBJ1-5; D is unresolved. V was pared by 0 bases and J by 2 bases, with 5 bases between. The CDR3 is made up of 14 amino acids. The germline V gene has CDR1 MNHNY and CDR2 SVGAGI (reference sequence).

The chain links TRBV7-8 to TRBJ2-1; D call uncertain. Germline V gene sequence: CDR1 SGHVS, CDR2 FQNEAQ. The CDR3 is 15 residues long. The V end was cut by 1 base, the J end by 0 bases, with 7 bases between. CDR3 DNA sequence: TGTGCCAGCAGCTTAGAATTGAGCTCCTACAATGAGCAGTTCTTC. Protein sequence: CASSLELSSYNEQFF.

The chain employs TRBV5-4 and TRBJ1-2; possible D gene TRBD1, 6 bases. CDR3 length: 14 residues. CDR1 and CDR2 from the germline V gene are SGHNT and YYREEE (reference sequence). V lost 0 bases and J 4 bases, leaving 10 bases between the germline ends. CDR3 protein: CASSLDSRGYGYTF. CDR3 sequence (DNA): TGTGCCAGCAGCTTGGATAGCAGGGGCTATGGCTACACCTTC. The whole variable domain, filled in from reference TRBV5-4 and TRBJ1-2, reads ETGVTQSPTHLIKTRGQQVTLRCSSQSGHNTVSWYQQALGQGPQFIFQYYREEENGRGNFPPRFSGLQFPNYSSELNVNALELDDSALYLCASSLDSRGYGYTFGSGTRLTVV.